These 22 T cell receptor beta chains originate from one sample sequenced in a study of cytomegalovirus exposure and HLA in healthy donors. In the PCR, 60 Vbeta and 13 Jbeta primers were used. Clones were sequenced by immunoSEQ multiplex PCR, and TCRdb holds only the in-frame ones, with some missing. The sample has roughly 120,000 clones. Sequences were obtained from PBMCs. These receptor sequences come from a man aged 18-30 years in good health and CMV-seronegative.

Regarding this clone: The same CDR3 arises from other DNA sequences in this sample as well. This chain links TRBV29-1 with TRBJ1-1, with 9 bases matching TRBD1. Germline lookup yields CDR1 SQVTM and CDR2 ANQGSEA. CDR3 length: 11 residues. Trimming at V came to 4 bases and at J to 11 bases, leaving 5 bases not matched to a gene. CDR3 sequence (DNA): TGCAGCGTTGTGACAGGGGGGGATGCTTTCTTT. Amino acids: CSVVTGGDAFF.

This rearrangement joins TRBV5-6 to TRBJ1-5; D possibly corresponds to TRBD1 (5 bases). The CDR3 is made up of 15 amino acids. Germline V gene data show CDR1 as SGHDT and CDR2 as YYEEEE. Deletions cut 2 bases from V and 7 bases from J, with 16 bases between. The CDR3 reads CASSFGASARQPQHF. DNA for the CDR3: TGTGCCAGCAGCTTTGGGGCCAGCGCCCGCCAGCCCCAGCATTTT.

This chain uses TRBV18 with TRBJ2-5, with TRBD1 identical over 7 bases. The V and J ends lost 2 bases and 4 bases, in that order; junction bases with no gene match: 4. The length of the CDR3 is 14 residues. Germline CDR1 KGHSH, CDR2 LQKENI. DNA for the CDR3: TGTGCCAGCTCACCAGGGACAGTGGGAGAGACCCAGTACTTC. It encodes CASSPGTVGETQYF.

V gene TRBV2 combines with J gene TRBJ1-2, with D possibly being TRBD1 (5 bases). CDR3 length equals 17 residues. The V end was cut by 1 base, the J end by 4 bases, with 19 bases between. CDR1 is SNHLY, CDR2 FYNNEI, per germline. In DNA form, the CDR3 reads TGTGCCAGCAGTGAAGGTCAGACTAGGGGATGGGGCTATGGCTACACCTTC. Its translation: CASSEGQTRGWGYGYTF.

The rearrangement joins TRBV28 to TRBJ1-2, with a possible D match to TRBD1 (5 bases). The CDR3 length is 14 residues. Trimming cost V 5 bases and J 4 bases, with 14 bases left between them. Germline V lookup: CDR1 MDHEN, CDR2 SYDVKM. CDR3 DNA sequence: TGTGCCAGCAGTGCCCCCGGCAGGGTCTATGGCTACACCTTC. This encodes CASSAPGRVYGYTF.

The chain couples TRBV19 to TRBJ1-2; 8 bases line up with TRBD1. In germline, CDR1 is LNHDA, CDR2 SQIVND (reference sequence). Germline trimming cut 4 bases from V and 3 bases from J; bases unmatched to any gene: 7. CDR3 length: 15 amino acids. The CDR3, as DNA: TGTGCCAGTAGTACACGAGGACAGGGATACTATGGCTACACCTTC. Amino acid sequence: CASSTRGQGYYGYTF.

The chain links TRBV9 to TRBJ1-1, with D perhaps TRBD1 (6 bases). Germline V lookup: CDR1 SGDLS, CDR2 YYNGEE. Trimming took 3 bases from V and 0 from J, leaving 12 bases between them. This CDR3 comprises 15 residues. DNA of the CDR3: TGTGCCAGCAGCGGAGGGGGGGGTATGAACACTGAAGCTTTCTTT. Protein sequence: CASSGGGGMNTEAFF.

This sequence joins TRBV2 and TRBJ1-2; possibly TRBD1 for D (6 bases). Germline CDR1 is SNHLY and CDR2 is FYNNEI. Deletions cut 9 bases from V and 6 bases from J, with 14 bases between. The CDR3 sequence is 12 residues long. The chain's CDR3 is CASSGQTDGYTF. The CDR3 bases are TGTGCCAGTTCCGGACAGACCGATGGCTACACCTTC. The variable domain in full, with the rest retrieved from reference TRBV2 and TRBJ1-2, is EPEVTQTPSHQVTQMGQEVILRCVPISNHLYFYWYRQILGQKVEFLVSFYNNEISEKSEIFDDQFSVERPDGSNFTLKIRSTKLEDSAMYFCASSGQTDGYTFGSGTRLTVV.

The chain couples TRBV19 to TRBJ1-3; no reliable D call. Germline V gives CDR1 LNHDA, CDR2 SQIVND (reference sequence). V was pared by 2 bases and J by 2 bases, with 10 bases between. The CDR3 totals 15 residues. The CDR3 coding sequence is TGTGCCAGTAGTATACAACAGATTACTGGAAACACCATATATTTT. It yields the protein CASSIQQITGNTIYF.

This CDR3 is CASSLTGSGTEAFF. DNA of the CDR3: TGCGCCAGCAGCTTGACAGGATCCGGGACTGAAGCTTTCTTT. The rearrangement uses TRBV5-1 and TRBJ1-1, with a possible D match to TRBD1 (5 bases). CDR1 SGHRS and CDR2 YFSETQ come from the germline V gene. V was pared by 1 base and J by 5 bases, with 12 bases between. This CDR3 region has 14 residues.

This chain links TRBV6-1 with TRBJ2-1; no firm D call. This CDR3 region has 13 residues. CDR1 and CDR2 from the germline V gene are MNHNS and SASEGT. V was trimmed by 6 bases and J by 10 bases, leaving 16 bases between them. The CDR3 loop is CASSLYPQLEQFF. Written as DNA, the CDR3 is TGTGCCAGCAGCCTATACCCTCAACTAGAGCAGTTCTTC.

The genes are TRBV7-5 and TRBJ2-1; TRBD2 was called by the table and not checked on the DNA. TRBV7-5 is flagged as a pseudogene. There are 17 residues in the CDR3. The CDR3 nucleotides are TGTGCCAGAAGCACCGGACTAGCGGGGGGTACCTACAATGAGCAGTTCTTC. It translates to CARSTGLAGGTYNEQFF.

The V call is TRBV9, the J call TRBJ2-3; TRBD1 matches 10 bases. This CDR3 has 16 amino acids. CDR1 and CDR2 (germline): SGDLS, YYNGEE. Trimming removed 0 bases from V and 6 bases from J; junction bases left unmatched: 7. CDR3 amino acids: CASSVVGQGMEDTQYF. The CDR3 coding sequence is TGTGCCAGCAGCGTAGTGGGACAGGGGATGGAGGATACGCAGTATTTT.

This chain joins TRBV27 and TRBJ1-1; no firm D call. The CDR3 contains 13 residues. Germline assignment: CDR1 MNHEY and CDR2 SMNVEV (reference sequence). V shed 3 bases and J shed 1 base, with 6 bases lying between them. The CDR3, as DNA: TGTGCCAGCAGTTTGTTCAGGAACACTGAAGCTTTCTTT. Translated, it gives CASSLFRNTEAFF.

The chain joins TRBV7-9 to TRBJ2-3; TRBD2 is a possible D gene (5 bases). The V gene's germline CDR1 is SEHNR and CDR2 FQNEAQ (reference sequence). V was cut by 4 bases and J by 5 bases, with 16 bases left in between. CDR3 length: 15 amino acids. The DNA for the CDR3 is TGTGCCAGCAGCTCCCAGGTGGGAGCGGTAGATACGCAGTATTTT. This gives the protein CASSSQVGAVDTQYF.

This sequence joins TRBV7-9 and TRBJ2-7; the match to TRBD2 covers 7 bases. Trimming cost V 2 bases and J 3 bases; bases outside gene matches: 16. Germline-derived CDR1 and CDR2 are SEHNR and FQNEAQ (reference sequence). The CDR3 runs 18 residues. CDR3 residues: CASSLSGREGGLFYEQYF. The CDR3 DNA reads TGTGCCAGCAGCTTAAGTGGGCGCGAGGGAGGGCTGTTCTACGAGCAGTACTTC. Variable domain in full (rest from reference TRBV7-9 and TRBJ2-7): DTGVSQNPRHKITKRGQNVTFRCDPISEHNRLYWYRQTLGQGPEFLTYFQNEAQLEKSRLLSDRFSAERPKGSFSTLEIQRTEQGDSAMYLCASSLSGREGGLFYEQYFGPGTRLTVT.

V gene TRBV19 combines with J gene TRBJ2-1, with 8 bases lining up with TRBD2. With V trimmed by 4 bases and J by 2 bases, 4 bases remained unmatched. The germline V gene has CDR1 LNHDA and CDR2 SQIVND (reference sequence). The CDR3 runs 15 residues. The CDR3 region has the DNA TGTGCCAGTAGTAAACCGGGACTAGCCTACAATGAGCAGTTCTTC. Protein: CASSKPGLAYNEQFF.

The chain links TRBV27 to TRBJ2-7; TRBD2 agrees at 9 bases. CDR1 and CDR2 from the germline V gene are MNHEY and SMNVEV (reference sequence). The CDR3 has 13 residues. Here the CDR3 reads CVTGASGTLEQYF. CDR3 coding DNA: TGTGTTACGGGGGCTAGCGGGACCCTAGAGCAGTACTTC.

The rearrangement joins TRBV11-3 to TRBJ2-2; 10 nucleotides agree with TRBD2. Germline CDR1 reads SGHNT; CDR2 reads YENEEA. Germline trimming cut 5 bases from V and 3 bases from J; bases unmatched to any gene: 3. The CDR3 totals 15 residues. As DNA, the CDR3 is TGTGCCAGCAGCCTCGGACTAGCGGACACCGGGGAGCTGTTTTTT. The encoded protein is CASSLGLADTGELFF.

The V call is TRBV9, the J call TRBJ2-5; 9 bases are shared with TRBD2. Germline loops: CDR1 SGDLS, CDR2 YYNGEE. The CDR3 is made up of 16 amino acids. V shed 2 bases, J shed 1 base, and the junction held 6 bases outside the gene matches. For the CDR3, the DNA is TGTGCCAGCAGCGTTGGTGTACTAGCGGGCCAAGAGACCCAGTACTTC. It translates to CASSVGVLAGQETQYF. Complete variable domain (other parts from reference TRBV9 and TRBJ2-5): DSGVTQTPKHLITATGQRVTLRCSPRSGDLSVYWYQQSLDQGLQFLIQYYNGEERAKGNILERFSAQQFPDLHSELNLSSLELGDSALYFCASSVGVLAGQETQYFGPGTRLLVL.

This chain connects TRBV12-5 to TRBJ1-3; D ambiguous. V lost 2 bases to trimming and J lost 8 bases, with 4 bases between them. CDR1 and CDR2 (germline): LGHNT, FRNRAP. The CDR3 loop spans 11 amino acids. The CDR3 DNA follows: TGTGCTAGTGGTTTGATAGACACCATATATTTT. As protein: CASGLIDTIYF.

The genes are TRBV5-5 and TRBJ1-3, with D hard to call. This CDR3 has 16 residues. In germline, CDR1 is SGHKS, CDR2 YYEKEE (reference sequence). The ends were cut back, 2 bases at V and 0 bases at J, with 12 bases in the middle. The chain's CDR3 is CASSLRSIFSGNTIYF. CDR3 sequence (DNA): TGTGCCAGCAGCTTAAGGAGTATTTTCTCTGGAAACACCATATATTTT.